This T cell receptor beta chain is from a study of regulatory T cells in long-lasting Graves disease. Study-level information: Antithyroid drugs had been given to newly diagnosed Graves' patients for under 3 months.

Libraries of TCR beta came from iRepertoire HTBI primers plus Arm-PCR of CDR3 regions. TCRdb passed the multiplex PCR reads through MiXCR, listing each CDR3 protein once. The data show a few hundred thousand distinct CDR3 sequences, roughly a fifth seen once. This clonotype appeared many times. Time point here: newly diagnosed GD, antithyroid drugs for less than 3 months. Extracted PBMC RNA gave rise to the TCR library. The TCR originated in a female donor with Graves disease. The sample was peripheral blood mononuclear cells (PBMCs), taken at new diagnosis, from a patient treated with antithyroid drugs.

CDR3 region: CASMGGLTVNEQFF. Here the CDR3 DNA reads TGTGCCAGCATGGGCGGGCTCACGGTAAATGAGCAGTTCTTC. This chain uses TRBV12-3 or TRBV12-4 with TRBJ2-1, with a weak D call TRBD2 (5 bases). There are 14 residues in the CDR3. The V end was cut by 7 bases, the J end by 7 bases, with 17 bases between.